This paragraph covers one T cell receptor beta chain sequence. Its antigen is unknown. Expansion of antigen-specific CD4+ T cells with viral peptide pools was carried out by the ViraFEST assay before sequencing. Researchers isolated CD4+ T cells once approximately 10 days of culture had elapsed. No vaccinee had earlier SARS-CoV-2 infection, and nucleocapsid antibodies were negative. This entry belongs to a study of vaccination effects on CD4 cells after COVID-19. Germline V gene data show CDR1 as DFQATT and CDR2 as SNEGSKA (reference sequence). The CDR3 covers 11 residues. V lost 7 bases and J lost 3, with 9 bases in between. Measured with immunoSEQ multiplex PCR; TCRdb has only the in-frame clones, and not every one. The table lists 35,000 to 40,000 clones, about 69% of them singletons.

The source material was CD4+ T cells from PBMCs cultured with HCoV-OC43 spike peptides, sampled before COVID-19 vaccination. Indicated subset: HCoV-OC43 spike overlapping peptide pool stimulation. The sequence was obtained from a human donor who received a COVID-19 vaccine. The rearrangement joins TRBV20-1 to TRBJ1-2; the D gene is possibly TRBD1 (5 bases). CDR3 amino acids: CSVGGDYGYTF. The CDR3 nucleotides read TGCAGTGTCGGGGGGGACTATGGCTACACCTTC.